This TCR beta chain originates from a study of blood T cell repertoires in COVID-19. Method: immunoSEQ multiplex PCR; TCRdb's copy keeps in-frame clones and lacks some. The data show around 100,000 clones, approximately 89% seen once. The origin of this receptor is a man in his forties with acute or convalescent COVID-19. The sample was peripheral blood.

CDR3 in DNA: TGCAGCGTCGTCAGGGCTGGGGACACTGAAGCTTTCTTT. This translates into CSVVRAGDTEAFF. The gene calls are TRBV29-1 and TRBJ1-1, with D possibly being TRBD1 (5 bases). The CDR3 loop spans 13 amino acids. Germline lookup yields CDR1 SQVTM and CDR2 ANQGSEA. The V end was cut by 6 bases, the J end by 3 bases, with 14 bases between. Complete variable domain (other parts from reference TRBV29-1 and TRBJ1-1): SAVISQKPSRDICQRGTSLTIQCQVDSQVTMMFWYRQQPGQSLTLIATANQGSEATYESGFVIDKFPISRPNLTFSTLTVSNMSPEDSSIYLCSVVRAGDTEAFFGQGTRLTVV.